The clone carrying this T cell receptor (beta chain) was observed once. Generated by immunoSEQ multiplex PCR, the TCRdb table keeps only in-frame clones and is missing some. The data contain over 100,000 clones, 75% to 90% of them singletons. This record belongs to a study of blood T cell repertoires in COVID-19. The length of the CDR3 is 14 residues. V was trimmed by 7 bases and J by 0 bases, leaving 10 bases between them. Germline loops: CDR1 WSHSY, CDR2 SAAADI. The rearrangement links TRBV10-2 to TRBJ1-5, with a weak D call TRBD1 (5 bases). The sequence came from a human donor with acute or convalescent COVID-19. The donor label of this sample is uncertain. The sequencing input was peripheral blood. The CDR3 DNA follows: TGCGCCAGCAAAGCGACAGTTAGCAATCAGCCCCAGCATTTT. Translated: CASKATVSNQPQHF.